This TCR beta chain is from a study of T cell responses to AZD1222 COVID-19 vaccine. The germline V gene encodes CDR1 MNHEY and CDR2 SVGEGT. V was clipped by 2 bases and J by 4 bases, with 12 bases between them. The CDR3 is made up of 15 amino acids. Assay: immunoSEQ multiplex PCR; the TCRdb copy retains only in-frame clones and omits some. The sample shows approximately 170,000 clones, 92% of them seen only once. Sample: peripheral blood, taken 28 days after the second AZD1222 dose. The sequence was obtained from an adult who received the AZD1222 COVID-19 vaccine. The chain joins TRBV6-2 or TRBV6-3 to TRBJ1-3; perhaps TRBD1 as D (6 bases). CDR3 residues: CASSYDTGIGNTIYF. CDR3 sequence (DNA): TGTGCCAGCAGTTACGATACAGGGATCGGAAACACCATATATTTT.